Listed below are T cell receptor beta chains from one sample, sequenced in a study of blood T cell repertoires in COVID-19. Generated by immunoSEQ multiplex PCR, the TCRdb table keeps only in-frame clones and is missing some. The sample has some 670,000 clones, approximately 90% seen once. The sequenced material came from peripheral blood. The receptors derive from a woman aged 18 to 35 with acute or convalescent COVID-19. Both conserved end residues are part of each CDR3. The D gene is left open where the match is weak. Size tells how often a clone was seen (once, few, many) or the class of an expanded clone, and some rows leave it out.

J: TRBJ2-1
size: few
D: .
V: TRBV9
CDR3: CASSVDLNNEQFF
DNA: TGTGCCAGCAGCGTAGATCTAAACAATGAGCAGTTCTTC

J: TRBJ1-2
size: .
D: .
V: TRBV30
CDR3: CAWSGGYGYTF
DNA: TGTGCCTGGAGCGGGGGGTATGGCTACACCTTC

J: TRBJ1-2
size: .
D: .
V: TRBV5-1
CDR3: CASSLTGNGYTF
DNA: TGCGCCAGCAGCTTGACGGGGAATGGCTACACCTTC

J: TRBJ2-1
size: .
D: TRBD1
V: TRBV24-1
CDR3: CATSRDRDVYEQFF
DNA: TGTGCCACCAGCAGGGACAGGGACGTATATGAGCAGTTCTTC

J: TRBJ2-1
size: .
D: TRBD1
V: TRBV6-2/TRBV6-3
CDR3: CASSYSGGRGSANEQFF
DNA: TGTGCCAGCAGTTACTCAGGGGGCAGGGGGTCAGCCAATGAGCAGTTCTTC

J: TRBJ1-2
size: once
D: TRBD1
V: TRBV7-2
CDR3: CASSNPGQANYGYTF
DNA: TGTGCCAGCAGCAACCCGGGACAGGCTAACTATGGCTACACCTTC

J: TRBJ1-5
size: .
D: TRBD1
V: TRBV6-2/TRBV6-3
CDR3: CASSYHGQGNQPQHF
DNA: TGTGCCAGCAGTTACCACGGACAGGGGAATCAGCCCCAGCATTTT

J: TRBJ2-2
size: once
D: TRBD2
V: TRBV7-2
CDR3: CASSPRLAGGRSNTGELFF
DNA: TGTGCCAGCAGCCCACGACTAGCGGGGGGGAGATCCAACACCGGGGAGCTGTTTTTT

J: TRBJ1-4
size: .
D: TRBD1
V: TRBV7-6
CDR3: CASSFGTGGKKLFF
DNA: TGTGCCAGCAGTTTTGGGACAGGGGGAAAAAAACTGTTTTTT

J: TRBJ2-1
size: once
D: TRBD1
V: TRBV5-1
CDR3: CASRGTGGHNEQFF
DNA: TGCGCCAGCAGGGGGACAGGGGGCCACAATGAGCAGTTCTTC

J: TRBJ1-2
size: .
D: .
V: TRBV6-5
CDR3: CASKSTGSRDGYTF
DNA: TGTGCCAGCAAAAGCACAGGGAGTAGGGATGGCTACACCTTC

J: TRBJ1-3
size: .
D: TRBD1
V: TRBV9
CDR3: CASSVGWDSSGNTIYF
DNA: TGTGCCAGCAGCGTAGGATGGGACAGCTCTGGAAACACCATATATTTT

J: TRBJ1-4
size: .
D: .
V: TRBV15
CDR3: CATSRDRAGPSEKLFF
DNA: TGTGCCACCAGCAGAGATCGAGCAGGGCCCTCCGAAAAACTGTTTTTT

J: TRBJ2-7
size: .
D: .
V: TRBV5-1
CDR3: CASSFLTGSYEQYF
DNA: TGCGCCAGCAGCTTTTTGACAGGTTCCTACGAGCAGTACTTC

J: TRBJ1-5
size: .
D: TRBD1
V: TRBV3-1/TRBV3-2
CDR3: CASSFGQGDQPQHF
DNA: TGTGCCAGCAGCTTCGGACAGGGAGATCAGCCCCAGCATTTT

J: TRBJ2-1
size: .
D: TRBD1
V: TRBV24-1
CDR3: CATSEQLPPGQLRDEQFF
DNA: TGTGCCACCAGTGAGCAATTGCCGCCGGGACAGCTTAGGGATGAGCAGTTCTTC

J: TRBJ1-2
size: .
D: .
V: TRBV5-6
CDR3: CASSSVGGDDYGYTF
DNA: TGTGCCAGCAGCTCGGTAGGGGGTGATGATTATGGCTACACCTTC

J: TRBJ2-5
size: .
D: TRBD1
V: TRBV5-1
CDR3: CASSSGTGGPETQYF
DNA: TGCGCCAGCAGCTCGGGGACAGGGGGCCCAGAGACCCAGTACTTC

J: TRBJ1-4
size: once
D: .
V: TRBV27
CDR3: CASRMEGRGSEKLFF
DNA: TGTGCCAGCCGGATGGAGGGTCGGGGGAGTGAAAAACTGTTTTTT

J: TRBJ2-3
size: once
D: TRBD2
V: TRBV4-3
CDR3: CASSQWAAGGPEDTQYF
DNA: TGCGCCAGCAGCCAATGGGCGGCGGGGGGGCCCGAAGATACGCAGTATTTT

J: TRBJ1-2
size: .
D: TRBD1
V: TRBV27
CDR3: CASSLFGTGVGVYGYTF
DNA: TGTGCCAGCAGTTTATTCGGGACAGGCGTGGGCGTATATGGCTACACCTTC

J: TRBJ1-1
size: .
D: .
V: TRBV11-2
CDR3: CASSQRDTEAFF
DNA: TGTGCCAGCAGTCAGAGGGACACTGAAGCTTTCTTT

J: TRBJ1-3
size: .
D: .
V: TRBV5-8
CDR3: CASSRAGRPSGNTIYF
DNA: TGTGCCAGCAGCCGGGCGGGTCGTCCCTCTGGAAACACCATATATTTT

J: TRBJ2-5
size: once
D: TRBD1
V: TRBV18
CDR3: CASSPGQGGSGETQYF
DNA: TGTGCCAGCTCACCCGGACAGGGAGGTTCTGGGGAGACCCAGTACTTC

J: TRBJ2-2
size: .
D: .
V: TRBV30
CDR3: CAWTGGNFVTGELFF
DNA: TGTGCCTGGACAGGAGGGAACTTTGTCACCGGGGAGCTGTTTTTT

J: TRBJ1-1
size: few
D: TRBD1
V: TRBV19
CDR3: CATRQGNTEAFF
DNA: TGTGCCACAAGACAGGGGAACACTGAAGCTTTCTTT

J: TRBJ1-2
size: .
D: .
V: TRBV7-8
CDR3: CASSLIQGFSNYGYTF
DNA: TGTGCCAGCAGCCTGATTCAGGGGTTCTCCAACTATGGCTACACCTTC

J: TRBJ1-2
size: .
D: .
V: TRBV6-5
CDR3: CASRSRSLDYGYTF
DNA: TGTGCCAGCAGGAGCAGGTCTTTAGACTATGGCTACACCTTC

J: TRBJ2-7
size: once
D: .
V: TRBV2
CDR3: CASSGMEEQYF
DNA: TGTGCCAGCAGCGGGATGGAGGAGCAGTACTTC

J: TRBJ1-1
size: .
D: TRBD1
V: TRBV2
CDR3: CATPGGRDTEAFF
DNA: TGTGCCACACCAGGGGGCCGGGACACTGAAGCTTTCTTT

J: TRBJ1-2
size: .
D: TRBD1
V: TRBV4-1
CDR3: CASSKIAFTGAQETF
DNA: TGCGCCAGCAGCAAAATCGCTTTTACAGGGGCCCAGGAAACCTTC

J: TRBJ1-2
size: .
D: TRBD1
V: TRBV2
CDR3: CASETGTGGDYGYTF
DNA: TGTGCCAGCGAGACCGGGACAGGGGGGGACTATGGCTACACCTTC

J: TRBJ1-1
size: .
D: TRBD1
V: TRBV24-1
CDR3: CATSDSGQGPLGTEAFF
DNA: TGTGCCACCAGTGATTCCGGACAGGGGCCGTTGGGCACTGAAGCTTTCTTT

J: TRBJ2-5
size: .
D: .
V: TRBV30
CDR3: CAWSPSVHETQYF
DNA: TGTGCCTGGAGTCCTAGCGTGCATGAGACCCAGTACTTC

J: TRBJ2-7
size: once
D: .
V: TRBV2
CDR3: CASYSGVSYEQYF
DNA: TGTGCCAGCTACTCAGGGGTCTCCTACGAGCAGTACTTC

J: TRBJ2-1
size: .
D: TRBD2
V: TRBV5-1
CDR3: CASSMGLAGLEGQFF
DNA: TGCGCCAGCAGCATGGGACTAGCGGGGCTAGAGGGGCAGTTCTTC

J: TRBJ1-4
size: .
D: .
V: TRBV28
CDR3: CASKRFGQGDEKLFF
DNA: TGTGCCAGCAAACGTTTTGGGCAAGGGGATGAAAAACTGTTTTTT

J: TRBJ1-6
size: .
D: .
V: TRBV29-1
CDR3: CSVETLEGPLHF
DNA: TGCAGCGTTGAAACCCTGGAGGGGCCCCTCCACTTT

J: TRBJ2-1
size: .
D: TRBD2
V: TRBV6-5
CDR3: CASSYSGGGSYNEQFF
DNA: TGTGCCAGCAGTTACTCTGGCGGGGGATCCTACAATGAGCAGTTCTTC

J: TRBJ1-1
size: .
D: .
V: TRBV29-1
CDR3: CSVLDDRLNTEAFF
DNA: TGCAGCGTTTTAGATGACAGGTTGAACACTGAAGCTTTCTTT

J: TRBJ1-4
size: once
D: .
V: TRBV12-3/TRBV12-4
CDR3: CASSLLEKLFF
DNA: TGTGCCAGCAGTTTACTCGAAAAACTGTTTTTT

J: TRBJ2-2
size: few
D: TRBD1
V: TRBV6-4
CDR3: CASSDGGQGTGELFF
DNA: TGTGCCAGCAGTGACGGGGGACAGGGGACCGGGGAGCTGTTTTTT